The 25 T cell receptor beta chains below come from one sample, sequenced in a study of Ad26.COV2.S vaccination and SARS-CoV-2 variants. The treatment here: 19 received Ad26.COV2.S at low or high dose, single or two shots; about five received placebo; per-sample allocation not given. Sampling occurred on day 63 after the first vaccine or placebo injection. Using immunoSEQ multiplex PCR, the repertoire was profiled, and TCRdb retains in-frame clones only, with some absent. The sample has around 300,000 clones; around 89% are singletons. The source was peripheral blood, collected in a trial of Ad26.COV2.S vaccine versus placebo. The receptors were gathered from a person aged 18-60 years who received the Ad26.COV2.S COVID-19 vaccine or a placebo.

V is TRBV27 and J is TRBJ2-3; D is undetermined. From germline, CDR1 is MNHEY and CDR2 SMNVEV (reference sequence). Trimming shortened V by 5 bases and J by 3 bases, and 12 bases separated the two germline ends. The CDR3 spans 14 residues. This CDR3 is CASSPLGWTDTQYF. CDR3 coding DNA: TGTGCCAGCAGTCCCCTCGGCTGGACAGATACGCAGTATTTT.

The chain uses TRBV28 and TRBJ2-5, with 8 bases identical to TRBD1. The CDR3 has 14 residues. Germline trimming cut 4 bases from V and 3 bases from J; bases unmatched to any gene: 4. The germline V gene has CDR1 MDHEN and CDR2 SYDVKM. CDR3 in amino acids: CASSSPGGEETQYF. The CDR3, as DNA: TGTGCCAGCAGTTCCCCAGGGGGCGAAGAGACCCAGTACTTC.

The table lists this clone with a count of one. This chain joins TRBV28 and TRBJ2-1; D is undetermined. CDR3 length: 13 residues. The germline V gene encodes CDR1 MDHEN and CDR2 SYDVKM. CDR3 protein: CATGLGFYNEQFF. The DNA for the CDR3 is TGTGCTACCGGGCTGGGATTCTACAATGAGCAGTTCTTC. Variable domain in full (rest from reference TRBV28 and TRBJ2-1): DVKVTQSSRYLVKRTGEKVFLECVQDMDHENMFWYRQDPGLGLRLIYFSYDVKMKEKGDIPEGYSVSREKKERFSLILESASTNQTSMYLCATGLGFYNEQFFGPGTRLTVL.

The chain uses TRBV15 and TRBJ1-6; D is undetermined. Germline assignment: CDR1 LNHNV and CDR2 YYDKDF (reference sequence). The V end lost 1 base, the J end lost 9 bases, and 7 bases lay between the germline ends. The CDR3 is made up of 13 amino acids. The CDR3 is CATSRARLSPLHF. The CDR3 region has the DNA TGTGCCACCAGCAGAGCCCGGCTTTCACCCCTCCACTTT.

The CDR3 nucleotides read TGTGCCAGCAGCTTAGGAAGATCTGGAAACACCATATATTTT. As protein: CASSLGRSGNTIYF. The rearrangement joins TRBV7-2 to TRBJ1-3; D remains unclear. The V gene's germline CDR1 is SGHTA and CDR2 FQGNSA. CDR3 length: 14 amino acids. Trimming removed 1 base from V and 1 base from J, with 5 bases in between.

The chain couples TRBV3-1 (or the pseudogene TRBV3-2) to TRBJ1-2, with D uncertain. The CDR3 runs to 14 residues. Looked up from germline, CDR1 is LGHDT and CDR2 is YNNKEL (reference sequence). V was pared by 0 bases and J by 4 bases, with 9 bases between. The CDR3 is CASSQEGVGYGYTF. The DNA for the CDR3 is TGTGCCAGCAGCCAAGAAGGTGTGGGCTATGGCTACACCTTC.

This clone has just one count. The chain carries TRBV4-3 and TRBJ2-7; D gene ambiguous. Germline lookup yields CDR1 LGHNA and CDR2 YSLEER. The germline V and J ends were trimmed by 1 base and 9 bases, with 16 bases remaining between them. This CDR3 has 14 residues. In nucleotides, the CDR3 is TGCGCCAGCAGCCAAGGCGCGACTCTTCAAAGGCAGTACTTC. This gives the protein CASSQGATLQRQYF.

This clone was detected only once. The CDR3 spells CASSSRQGSSEAFF. In DNA, the CDR3 is TGTGCCAGCAGCTCTAGACAGGGTTCTAGTGAAGCTTTCTTT. The genes are TRBV7-2 and TRBJ1-1; 7 bases are shared with TRBD1. The CDR3 contains 14 residues. The germline gives CDR1 SGHTA, CDR2 FQGNSA. The V and J ends lost 4 bases and 7 bases, in that order; junction bases with no gene match: 9.

This chain links TRBV18 with TRBJ2-2; TRBD1 agrees at 10 bases. This CDR3 contains 16 residues. Germline trimming cut 5 bases from V and 5 bases from J; bases unmatched to any gene: 8. In germline, CDR1 is KGHSH, CDR2 LQKENI. CDR3 nucleotides: TGTGCCAGCTCAAGACAGGGGGCATCGGGGACCGGGGAGCTGTTTTTT. It specifies CASSRQGASGTGELFF.

V gene TRBV27 combines with J gene TRBJ2-1, with D tentatively TRBD2 (5 bases). The CDR3 has 15 residues. Trimming shortened V by 6 bases and J by 5 bases, and 17 bases separated the two germline ends. CDR1 and CDR2 from the germline V gene are MNHEY and SMNVEV (reference sequence). CDR3 in amino acids: CASREAAVSNNEQFF. The CDR3, as DNA: TGTGCCAGCAGGGAGGCGGCAGTTTCTAACAATGAGCAGTTCTTC.

The rearrangement links TRBV28 to TRBJ2-2; 9 bases fit TRBD2. CDR3 length: 17 residues. Trimming took 2 bases from V and 4 from J; bases not matched to a gene: 8. The germline gives CDR1 MDHEN, CDR2 SYDVKM. The chain's CDR3 is CASSLPSLAGSTGELFF. Written as DNA, the CDR3 is TGTGCCAGCAGTTTACCCTCTCTAGCGGGATCCACCGGGGAGCTGTTTTTT.

V gene TRBV4-1 combines with J gene TRBJ2-2; TRBD2 agrees at 8 bases. The length of the CDR3 is 16 residues. Germline V CDR1 and CDR2: MGHRA, YSYEKL. The V segment lost 6 bases and the J segment 5 bases; nucleotides outside the gene matches: 11. The CDR3 protein is CASSPERGGETGELFF. The CDR3 bases are TGCGCCAGCAGTCCAGAACGGGGGGGCGAAACCGGGGAGCTGTTTTTT.

CDR3 residues: CASSLRAFGEQFF. DNA for the CDR3: TGTGCCAGCAGTTTAAGAGCTTTTGGCGAGCAGTTCTTC. The chain carries TRBV12-3 or TRBV12-4 and TRBJ2-1; unclear D gene. CDR3 length: 13 amino acids. V dropped 2 bases and J dropped 10 bases, with 12 bases sitting between them.

V usage is TRBV5-1 and J usage is TRBJ2-1, with D perhaps matching TRBD1 or TRBD2 (5 bases each). V was trimmed by 0 bases and J by 9 bases, leaving 13 bases between them. Per the germline V gene, CDR1 is SGHRS and CDR2 is YFSETQ. CDR3 length: 14 residues. The CDR3, as DNA: TGCGCCAGCAGCTTGGATACCGGGACGAGTGAGCAGTTCTTC. Encoded protein: CASSLDTGTSEQFF.

J is TRBJ1-3 and V is TRBV30, with D maybe TRBD1 (5 bases). Germline-derived CDR1 and CDR2 are GTSNPN and SVGIG (reference sequence). Trimming took 0 bases from V and 0 from J, leaving 9 bases between them. CDR3 length equals 15 residues. The CDR3 bases are TGTGCCTGGAGTGTAATGAGGGGCTCTGGAAACACCATATATTTT. It codes for CAWSVMRGSGNTIYF.

The chain employs TRBV12-5 and TRBJ2-5; D is uncertain. The CDR3 runs 13 residues. Per the germline V gene, CDR1 is LGHNT and CDR2 is FRNRAP. V shed 4 bases and J shed 5 bases, with 11 bases lying between them. CDR3 residues: CASGYERRETQYF. CDR3 DNA: TGTGCTAGTGGTTACGAGCGTCGGGAGACCCAGTACTTC.

As for this clone: The limits of the CDR3 on the DNA are not certain, so only TCRdb's listed CDR3 is given. The chain couples TRBV12-3 or TRBV12-4 to TRBJ1-2. The CDR3 numbers 13 amino acids, ends counted. CDR3 sequence reads: CASSLGVFGSGTF.

The gene calls are TRBV11-2 and TRBJ2-7, with 12 bases that match TRBD2. The CDR3 has 15 amino acids. Germline V lookup: CDR1 SGHAT, CDR2 FQNNGV. The junction had 6 bases not matched to a gene; V was cut back by 5 bases and J by 4 bases. The CDR3 region has the DNA TGTGCCAGCAGCGTTGGACTAGCGGGAACTTACGAGCAGTACTTC. This sequence encodes CASSVGLAGTYEQYF.

This rearrangement joins TRBV29-1 to TRBJ1-4, with D unclear. This CDR3 contains 14 residues. With 5 bases removed from V and 3 bases from J, the gap between germline ends came to 13 bases. CDR1 SQVTM and CDR2 ANQGSEA come from the germline V gene. The CDR3 nucleotides are TGCAGCGTTCGAACCTGGACGGCTAATGAAAAACTGTTTTTT. It encodes CSVRTWTANEKLFF.

The V call is TRBV6-5, the J call TRBJ2-1; 7 bases align to TRBD1. The CDR3 covers 13 residues. The J segment lost 10 bases and the V segment lost 6 bases, leaving 9 bases of the junction unmatched. Germline CDR1 reads MNHEY; CDR2 reads SVGAGI. CDR3: CASRPTGSSEQFF. CDR3 DNA: TGTGCCAGCAGACCGACAGGGTCTAGCGAGCAGTTCTTC.

The V gene is TRBV6-5, the J gene TRBJ2-7, with a tentative D call TRBD1 (5 bases). The ends were cut back, 0 bases at V and 2 bases at J, with 11 bases in the middle. The CDR3 covers 15 residues. The V gene's germline CDR1 is MNHEY and CDR2 SVGAGI. The CDR3, as DNA: TGTGCCAGCAGTTACTCGCCAGGGAATCCCTACGAGCAGTACTTC. Protein sequence: CASSYSPGNPYEQYF.

V is TRBV28 and J is TRBJ2-3, with 10 bases that match TRBD2. The CDR3 loop spans 15 amino acids. CDR1 MDHEN and CDR2 SYDVKM come from the germline V gene. V shed 6 bases, J shed 5 bases, and the junction held 8 bases outside the gene matches. The CDR3 region is CASRGAGGPRDTQYF. In nucleotides, the CDR3 is TGTGCCAGCAGGGGAGCGGGAGGGCCAAGAGATACGCAGTATTTT.

The rearrangement joins TRBV5-1 to TRBJ2-1; no clear D gene. The CDR3 extends over 16 amino acids. In germline, CDR1 is SGHRS, CDR2 YFSETQ. Trimming pared 0 bases from V and 0 bases from J, leaving 10 bases between. The CDR3: CASSLGTTHSYNEQFF. The CDR3 DNA sequence: TGCGCCAGCAGCTTGGGTACCACCCACTCCTACAATGAGCAGTTCTTC.

V gene TRBV5-1 combines with J gene TRBJ1-6; 8 bases line up with TRBD1. The V segment lost 0 bases and the J segment 7 bases; nucleotides outside the gene matches: 6. Germline V lookup: CDR1 SGHRS, CDR2 YFSETQ. The CDR3 is made up of 16 amino acids. CDR3 bases: TGCGCCAGCAGCTTGGGGACAGGGACGGAGAATTCACCCCTCCACTTT. Its protein product is CASSLGTGTENSPLHF.

The chain combines TRBV15 with TRBJ1-6; maybe TRBD1 (5 bases). Germline loops: CDR1 LNHNV, CDR2 YYDKDF (reference sequence). The CDR3 runs to 15 residues. V lost 0 bases and J 7 bases, leaving 10 bases between the germline ends. CDR3 amino acids: CATSRDRGKNSPLHF. As DNA, the CDR3 is TGTGCCACCAGCAGAGATAGGGGAAAGAATTCACCCCTCCACTTT.